The clone carrying this T cell receptor (beta chain) was detected many times. Its specificity is not known. With template switching, a universal primer site was added, and the cDNA carried unique molecular identifiers. TCRdb fed the 5' RACE reads into MiXCR, producing one record per CDR3 protein. The sample holds around 200,000 distinct CDR3 sequences; roughly 10% are singletons and the top ten take 5% to 6%. CDR3 length: 16 amino acids. The ends were cut back, 5 bases at V and 1 base at J, with 14 bases in the middle. Germline CDR1 and CDR2: SGHTA and FQGNSA. These data belong to a study of identical twins. Findings and limits, study-wide: Researchers reported weaker excess twin sharing in beta out-of-frame sequences. Fewer insertions marked abundant cord blood beta clonotypes; young adult naive trended weakly, memory not at all.

This chain links TRBV7-2 with TRBJ2-2; possibly TRBD2 for D (6 bases). This TCR derives from a woman between 18 and 29 years old in good health. The sequenced sample was memory (CD45RO+) T cells sorted from blood. In nucleotides, the CDR3 is TGTGCCAGCAGCCCCTACGGGGGAGGGAACACCGGGGAGCTGTTTTTT. As protein: CASSPYGGGNTGELFF.